A single sample is the source of the 14 T cell receptor beta chains below, sequenced in a study of blood T cell repertoires in COVID-19. Method: immunoSEQ multiplex PCR; TCRdb's copy keeps in-frame clones and lacks some. The repertoire consists of some 230,000 clones, with about 85% occurring once and the leading ten covering more than 8.5%. Material for sequencing was peripheral blood. The source is a woman aged 45-60 years with COVID-19, enrolled during active disease.

V and J are TRBV19 and TRBJ1-1; no clear D. The germline V gene encodes CDR1 LNHDA and CDR2 SQIVND (reference sequence). The CDR3 is 13 amino acids. V was cut by 11 bases and J by 4 bases, with 17 bases left in between. The CDR3 spells CACQRTEGTEAFF. The CDR3 nucleotides are TGTGCCTGCCAACGGACTGAGGGCACTGAAGCTTTCTTT. Complete variable domain (other parts from reference TRBV19 and TRBJ1-1): DGGITQSPKYLFRKEGQNVTLSCEQNLNHDAMYWYRQDPGQGLRLIYYSQIVNDFQKGDIAEGYSVSREKKESFPLTVTSAQKNPTAFYLCACQRTEGTEAFFGQGTRLTVV.

The CDR3: CSVEADTNYGYTF. As DNA, the CDR3 is TGCAGCGTTGAGGCAGACACTAACTATGGCTACACCTTC. This chain links TRBV29-1 with TRBJ1-2; no clear D. This CDR3 has 13 residues. V was trimmed by 3 bases and J by 0 bases, leaving 8 bases between them. The germline V gene has CDR1 SQVTM and CDR2 ANQGSEA. Supplemented by reference TRBV29-1 and TRBJ1-2, the full variable domain reads SAVISQKPSRDICQRGTSLTIQCQVDSQVTMMFWYRQQPGQSLTLIATANQGSEATYESGFVIDKFPISRPNLTFSTLTVSNMSPEDSSIYLCSVEADTNYGYTFGSGTRLTVV.

The chain couples TRBV24-1 to TRBJ2-5; 10 nucleotides line up with TRBD1. Germline assignment: CDR1 KGHDR and CDR2 SFDVKD. Trimming removed 4 bases from V and 1 base from J; junction bases left unmatched: 2. There are 15 residues in the CDR3. The CDR3 DNA reads TGTGCCACCAGTGAGGGACAGGGGTTCCAAGAGACCCAGTACTTC. It codes for CATSEGQGFQETQYF.

The J gene is TRBJ2-3, the V gene TRBV9; the D gene is possibly TRBD2 (7 bases). CDR1 is SGDLS, CDR2 YYNGEE, per germline. Trimming cost V 2 bases and J 6 bases, with 19 bases left between them. The CDR3 has 16 amino acids. The CDR3 protein is CASSVAGANSGDTQYF. The CDR3 DNA sequence: TGTGCCAGCAGCGTGGCGGGGGCTAATTCGGGGGATACGCAGTATTTT.

This clone was picked up a small number of times. The chain is built from TRBV6-6 and TRBJ1-2; 10 bases line up with TRBD1. The J segment lost 2 bases and the V segment lost 5 bases, leaving 8 bases of the junction unmatched. CDR1 is MNHNY, CDR2 SVGAGI, per germline (reference sequence). The CDR3 runs to 16 residues. CDR3 sequence reads: CASSSLGQGNNYGYTF. The CDR3 DNA sequence: TGTGCCAGCAGTAGTCTGGGACAGGGGAACAACTATGGCTACACCTTC.

This clone has only a few counts. The chain employs TRBV9 and TRBJ1-6; D gene ambiguous. The CDR3 length is 14 residues. The germline V gene encodes CDR1 SGDLS and CDR2 YYNGEE. The V end lost 0 bases, the J end lost 6 bases, and 7 bases lay between the germline ends. CDR3 loop: CASSVGGVNSPLHF. CDR3 in DNA: TGTGCCAGCAGCGTAGGAGGCGTTAATTCACCCCTCCACTTT.

This chain connects TRBV30 to TRBJ2-1; TRBD2 aligns across 8 bases. The CDR3 is 16 amino acids. Germline V gives CDR1 GTSNPN, CDR2 SVGIG (reference sequence). V lost 0 bases, J lost 8 bases, and 12 bases stayed unmatched. As DNA, the CDR3 is TGTGCCTGGAGTGTACGGGCGGGGGGCCCCTCGGATGAGCAGTTCTTC. It codes for CAWSVRAGGPSDEQFF.

V is TRBV19 and J is TRBJ1-1; weak D call: TRBD1 (6 bases). Between the trimmed V and J ends, which lost 5 bases and 4 bases, there was a span of 17 bases. CDR3 length: 15 amino acids. CDR1 is LNHDA and CDR2 is SQIVND in the germline V gene (reference sequence). In nucleotides, the CDR3 is TGTGCCAGTAGTGGATCCACAGGGTGGGGCACTGAAGCTTTCTTT. Translation gives CASSGSTGWGTEAFF.

The V gene is TRBV6-5, the J gene TRBJ1-1; D possibly corresponds to TRBD1 (6 bases). The germline CDR1 and CDR2 sequences are MNHEY and SVGAGI. Trimming pared 10 bases from V and 1 base from J, leaving 16 bases between. The CDR3 has 14 residues. The chain's CDR3 is CATSRGGSNTEAFF. The CDR3 nucleotides are TGTGCCACCTCGAGGGGGGGATCGAACACTGAAGCTTTCTTT.

This clone appeared a few times. The V gene is TRBV2, the J gene TRBJ1-2, with 12 bases that match TRBD1. CDR1 and CDR2 (germline): SNHLY, FYNNEI. The length of the CDR3 is 14 residues. V lost 6 bases to trimming and J lost 4 bases; unmatched junction nucleotides: 3. DNA for the CDR3: TGTGCCAGCAGGGGGACAGGGGGCGCCTATGGCTACACCTTC. Translated, it gives CASRGTGGAYGYTF.

V is TRBV7-9 and J is TRBJ1-1; no definite D call. The CDR3 is made up of 13 amino acids. The germline gives CDR1 SEHNR, CDR2 FQNEAQ (reference sequence). V lost 1 base and J lost 4, with 7 bases in between. The CDR3 DNA is TGTGCCAGCAGCTTAGAGGAGGTCACTGAAGCTTTCTTT. It yields the protein CASSLEEVTEAFF.

Concerning this clone itself: A junction boundary mismatches the germline segment, possibly from a read error. The J gene is TRBJ2-1, the V gene TRBV3-1 (or the pseudogene TRBV3-2); 9 bases fit TRBD1. Per the germline V gene, CDR1 is LGHDT and CDR2 is YNNKEL (reference sequence). This CDR3 contains 18 residues. The CDR3 region is CASSQVRGTGRSNNEQFF. The CDR3 DNA reads TGTGCCAGCAGCCAAGTGAGGGGGACAGGGCGCTCCAACAATGAGCAGTTCTTC.

This chain uses TRBV7-8 with TRBJ2-3; D is ambiguous. CDR3 size: 16 residues. Germline V lookup: CDR1 SGHVS, CDR2 FQNEAQ. V dropped 2 bases and J dropped 2 bases, with 14 bases sitting between them. The chain's CDR3 is CASSLSLTGYTDTQYF. DNA of the CDR3: TGTGCCAGCAGCTTATCCCTAACGGGTTACACAGATACGCAGTATTTT.

CDR3 region: CASRSSTDTQYF. CDR3 in DNA: TGTGCCAGCAGGAGTAGCACAGATACGCAGTATTTT. The genes are TRBV2 and TRBJ2-3; D remains ambiguous. The ends were cut back, 6 bases at V and 0 bases at J, with 4 bases in the middle. The V gene's germline CDR1 is SNHLY and CDR2 FYNNEI. This CDR3 has 12 amino acids.